Listed below are T cell receptor beta chains from one sample, sequenced in a study of CD8 T cells in Susac syndrome. TCRdb processed the immunoSEQ multiplex PCR reads anew with MiXCR; each CDR3 protein has one entry. The sample lists about 85,000 distinct CDR3 sequences; just under 95% were seen once. The sequenced sample was CD8+ T cells from PBMCs. These receptors were taken from a human donor in good health. CDR3s include the opening cysteine and the closing phenylalanine or tryptophan. The order of the fields is CDR3 length, J gene, clone size, D gene, V gene, CDR3 DNA, CDR3 protein. The D gene is left open where the match is weak. Size is stated for part of the rows, as once, few or many counts, or as a class when the clone is expanded.

15,TRBJ2-2,NA,TRBD2,TRBV29-1,TGCAGCGCCGTAGCCGGGACTAGCGGCACCGGGGAGCTGTTTTTT,CSAVAGTSGTGELFF
15,TRBJ2-1,NA,TRBD2,TRBV3-1,TGTGCCAGCAGCCAAGATCGGGGGGGCCGGGATGAGCAGTTCTTC,CASSQDRGGRDEQFF
15,TRBJ1-6,NA,NA,TRBV4-2,TGTGCCAGCAGCCAAGGGGAACCCCCTAATTCACCCCTCCACTTT,CASSQGEPPNSPLHF
16,TRBJ2-3,NA,NA,TRBV24-1,TGTGCCACCAGTGATTTGGCGTTGCTAACCACAGATACGCAGTATTTT,CATSDLALLTTDTQYF
18,TRBJ2-2,NA,TRBD1,TRBV19,TGTGCCAGTAGTATTGTGTGGGGGACAGGGCCGATCACCGGGGAGCTGTTTTTT,CASSIVWGTGPITGELFF
12,TRBJ2-7,NA,TRBD1,TRBV7-9,TGTGCCAGCAGCATGACAGGGGTCCCGACCAACTTC,CASSMTGVPTNF
17,TRBJ2-2,NA,TRBD2,TRBV6-2/TRBV6-3,TGTGCCAGCAGTCCCGGACTAGCGGTTTTGAACACCGGGGAGCTGTTTTTT,CASSPGLAVLNTGELFF
14,TRBJ2-1,once,NA,TRBV19,TGTGCCAGTAGTATGAGCGGCAGGGGCCATGAGCAGTTCTTC,CASSMSGRGHEQFF
15,TRBJ1-1,NA,NA,TRBV27,TGTGCCAGCAGTCCTTGGGCACGGGGCGTCGCTGAAGCTTTCTTT,CASSPWARGVAEAFF
15,TRBJ1-1,NA,TRBD1,TRBV27,TGTGCCAGCAGTTTAAATCCAGGGGGGACCACTGAAGCTTTCTTT,CASSLNPGGTTEAFF
15,TRBJ2-4,NA,TRBD2,TRBV7-9,TGTGCCAGCAGCTGGACTAGCGGAAACAAAAACATTCAGTACTTC,CASSWTSGNKNIQYF
17,TRBJ2-2,NA,TRBD2,TRBV4-1,TGCGCCAGCAGCTCCCGACTAGCGGGAGTGGGCACCGGGGAGCTGTTTTTT,CASSSRLAGVGTGELFF
11,TRBJ2-3,NA,NA,TRBV7-9,TGTGCCAGCAGCTCGAGGGGTACGCAGTATTTT,CASSSRGTQYF
15,TRBJ1-3,NA,NA,TRBV27,TGTGCCAGCAGTTTAAAGCCTTACTCTGGAAACACCATATATTTT,CASSLKPYSGNTIYF
13,TRBJ1-2,NA,NA,TRBV24-1,TGTGCCACCGCGGAGGGTCCCAACTATGGCTACACCTTC,CATAEGPNYGYTF
12,TRBJ1-1,once,TRBD1,TRBV27,TGTGCCAGCAGACAGGGGCTAGGTGAAGCTTTCTTT,CASRQGLGEAFF
16,TRBJ1-5,NA,TRBD1,TRBV6-1,TGTGCCAGCAGCCGACAGGGGGGGGGATTCAATCAGCCCCAGCATTTT,CASSRQGGGFNQPQHF
14,TRBJ2-7,NA,NA,TRBV11-2,TGTGCCAGCAGCTTCGGGGGTAACTCCTACGAGCAGTACTTC,CASSFGGNSYEQYF
16,TRBJ2-3,NA,NA,TRBV6-2/TRBV6-3,TGTGCCAGCAGTCACCCACTGCGGGCGAAGCGAAATACGCAGTATTTT,CASSHPLRAKRNTQYF
12,TRBJ1-2,few,NA,TRBV7-9,TGTGCCAGCAGCCCCGACAGCTATGGCTACACCTTC,CASSPDSYGYTF
13,TRBJ1-2,NA,NA,TRBV3-1,TGTGCCAGCAGCCCGACAGCATACTATGGCTACACCTTC,CASSPTAYYGYTF
14,TRBJ1-2,NA,NA,TRBV9,TGTGCCAGCAGCGTAGCTAAGTGGACGGATGGCTACACCTTC,CASSVAKWTDGYTF
13,TRBJ2-7,once,NA,TRBV9,TGTGCCAGCAGCGTAGACGGGGTCTACGAGCAGTACTTC,CASSVDGVYEQYF
15,TRBJ2-2,NA,NA,TRBV5-6,TGTGCCAGCAGCTTCGGGACGGAAAACACCGGGGAGCTGTTTTTT,CASSFGTENTGELFF
14,TRBJ2-5,NA,TRBD1,TRBV28,TGTGCCAGCAGTGGGACAGGGGGACAAGAGACCCAGTACTTC,CASSGTGGQETQYF
12,TRBJ2-1,few,NA,TRBV27,TGTGCCAGCAGTTTCCCGTCCTACGAGCAGTTCTTC,CASSFPSYEQFF
12,TRBJ2-1,NA,NA,TRBV27,TGTGCTGACTTCGCTAGGGGGGATGAGCAGTTCTTC,CADFARGDEQFF
14,TRBJ2-2,NA,TRBD1,TRBV27,TGTGCCAGCGGGACAGGGGGGTACACCGGGGAGCTGTTTTTT,CASGTGGYTGELFF
14,TRBJ2-7,NA,NA,TRBV4-3,TGCGCCAGCAGCCAAGATAGCAATTCCTACGAGCAGTACTTC,CASSQDSNSYEQYF